The 24 T cell receptor beta chains listed next were all sequenced from one sample in a study of blood T cell repertoires in COVID-19. Sequenced by immunoSEQ multiplex PCR; TCRdb stores in-frame clones only, minus some. The table lists approximately 50,000 clones, 70% to 85% of them singletons, with around a tenth in the top ten. The sample consisted of peripheral blood. Receptors were obtained from a man older than 75 with COVID-19, enrolled during active disease.

The CDR3 reads CATSTILGGAEAFF. DNA of the CDR3: TGTGCCACCAGCACCATCCTAGGAGGAGCTGAAGCTTTCTTT. The V call is TRBV15, the J call TRBJ1-1, with D unresolved. The ends were cut back, 4 bases at V and 6 bases at J, with 15 bases in the middle. CDR1 LNHNV and CDR2 YYDKDF come from the germline V gene (reference sequence). The CDR3 runs 14 residues.

The chain couples TRBV4-3 to TRBJ2-2; 8 nucleotides match TRBD2. With 6 bases clipped from V and 0 bases from J, the junction kept 9 bases outside the gene matches. In germline, CDR1 is LGHNA, CDR2 YSLEER. The CDR3 is 17 residues long. The CDR3 loop is CASSLRGSGTNTGELFF. The CDR3 DNA sequence: TGCGCCAGCAGTCTCCGCGGTAGCGGGACGAACACCGGGGAGCTGTTTTTT.

This chain connects TRBV7-9 to TRBJ2-5; 8 nucleotides agree with TRBD2. CDR3 length: 14 amino acids. The V and J ends lost 2 bases and 2 bases, in that order; junction bases with no gene match: 1. Germline CDR1 reads SEHNR; CDR2 reads FQNEAQ (reference sequence). The CDR3, as DNA: TGTGCCAGCAGCTTACCGGGGGGGCAAGAGACCCAGTACTTC. Its translation: CASSLPGGQETQYF.

This clone was found once. This chain joins TRBV5-1 and TRBJ2-7; D is possibly TRBD1 (5 bases). This CDR3 comprises 13 residues. V was pared by 7 bases and J by 3 bases, with 14 bases between. Germline V gene sequence: CDR1 SGHRS, CDR2 YFSETQ. This CDR3 reads CASAGSGYYEQYF. The CDR3 DNA reads as TGCGCCAGCGCTGGGTCAGGGTACTACGAGCAGTACTTC.

In this sample, this clone turned up once. The V and J genes are TRBV4-3 and TRBJ2-6; 7 bases line up with TRBD1. This CDR3 comprises 16 residues. J lost 4 bases, V lost 4 bases, and 7 bases had no gene match. Per germline, CDR1 LGHNA and CDR2 YSLEER. In DNA, the CDR3 is TGCGCCAGCAGCCCCTCGAAGGGGGCCGGGGCCAACGTCCTGACTTTC. Translated: CASSPSKGAGANVLTF.

The V gene is TRBV6-4, the J gene TRBJ2-6; 7 bases align to TRBD1. V shed 4 bases and J 1 base; nucleotides not matched to a gene: 4. The CDR3 has 16 amino acids. The germline V gene encodes CDR1 MRHNA and CDR2 SNTAGT. CDR3 nucleotides: TGTGCCAGCAGTGGCGAACAGGGGTCTGGGGCCAACGTCCTGACTTTC. It encodes CASSGEQGSGANVLTF.

This clone was recorded at least ten times. The rearrangement links TRBV5-6 to TRBJ1-6; D ambiguous. Germline CDR1 and CDR2: SGHDT and YYEEEE. The CDR3 consists of 14 residues. Between the trimmed V and J ends, which lost 3 bases and 8 bases, there was a span of 12 bases. The CDR3 DNA sequence: TGTGCCAGCAGCTCGCAGGTCGGGGATTCACCCCTCCACTTT. This encodes CASSSQVGDSPLHF.

The rearrangement joins TRBV6-5 to TRBJ1-5; D gene uncertain. Trimming removed 1 base at V and 2 bases at J, with 9 bases between. Germline CDR1 MNHEY, CDR2 SVGAGI. The CDR3 runs to 15 residues. The CDR3 reads CASSYFAGGNQPQHF. The CDR3 region has the DNA TGTGCCAGCAGTTACTTCGCCGGTGGCAATCAGCCCCAGCATTTT.

This clone was seen a handful of times. V gene TRBV27 combines with J gene TRBJ2-4; D may be TRBD1 (7 bases). Trimming took 1 base from V and 6 from J, leaving 16 bases between them. The CDR3 runs to 16 residues. Germline V gene lookup returns CDR1 MNHEY and CDR2 SMNVEV (reference sequence). This CDR3 reads CASSLYSGGKGNIQYF. CDR3 DNA: TGTGCCAGCAGTTTATATTCAGGGGGGAAAGGAAACATTCAGTACTTC.

The chain couples TRBV24-1 to TRBJ2-1; D is uncertain. The CDR3 sequence is 13 residues long. Looked up from germline, CDR1 is KGHDR and CDR2 is SFDVKD. V was cut by 3 bases and J by 10 bases, with 12 bases left in between. CDR3 nucleotide sequence: TGTGCCACCAGTGATCCCCCAGATCAGGAGCAGTTCTTC. Protein: CATSDPPDQEQFF.

This rearrangement joins TRBV12-3 or TRBV12-4 to TRBJ2-7, with 9 bases identical to TRBD2. V lost 6 bases and J lost 3; bases outside the gene matches: 3. The CDR3 covers 13 residues. The DNA for the CDR3 is TGTGCCAGCAGGCCTAGCGGGGTCTACGAGCAGTACGTC. Translated: CASRPSGVYEQYV.

This clone was seen only once. The chain uses TRBV28 and TRBJ2-7, with 7 nucleotides matching TRBD1. Germline loops: CDR1 MDHEN, CDR2 SYDVKM. This CDR3 is 12 amino acids long. The J segment lost 5 bases and the V segment lost 10 bases, leaving 8 bases of the junction unmatched. The chain's CDR3 is CAIQGEGDEQYF. CDR3 coding DNA: TGTGCCATCCAGGGGGAAGGGGACGAGCAGTACTTC.

This clone was counted a single time. V gene TRBV9 combines with J gene TRBJ2-3; TRBD2 matches 12 bases. CDR1 is SGDLS and CDR2 is YYNGEE in the germline V gene. The CDR3 runs to 16 residues. V shed 3 bases, J shed 0 bases, and the junction held 2 bases outside the gene matches. CDR3 protein: CASSAGLAGSTDTQYF. The CDR3 bases are TGTGCCAGCAGCGCCGGACTAGCGGGGAGCACAGATACGCAGTATTTT.

This chain uses TRBV24-1 with TRBJ2-3; 9 bases are a match to TRBD2. The CDR3 loop spans 16 amino acids. Germline trimming cut 5 bases from V and 3 bases from J; bases unmatched to any gene: 8. Germline-derived CDR1 and CDR2 are KGHDR and SFDVKD. CDR3 protein: CATSALTSGITDTQYF. The CDR3 region has the DNA TGTGCCACCAGTGCCTTGACTAGCGGTATAACAGATACGCAGTATTTT.

This chain uses TRBV4-2 with TRBJ2-3; tentative D call: TRBD2 (6 bases). The CDR3 spans 15 residues. The germline V and J ends were trimmed by 0 bases and 9 bases, with 16 bases remaining between them. The V gene's germline CDR1 is LGHNA and CDR2 YNFKEQ. Written as DNA, the CDR3 is TGTGCCAGCAGCCAAGATGACGGGGGAGCTCAGACGCAGTATTTT. Its protein is CASSQDDGGAQTQYF.

The V gene is TRBV6-6, the J gene TRBJ1-2; no firm D call. The CDR3 sequence is 16 residues long. Trimming removed 2 bases from V and 5 bases from J, with 18 bases in between. Germline V gives CDR1 MNHNY, CDR2 SVGAGI (reference sequence). For the CDR3, the DNA is TGTGCCAGCAGTTACGGGAGCGGCAGTTTGTTTTATGGCTACACCTTC. Translated: CASSYGSGSLFYGYTF.

On this clone itself: In the same sample, other DNA sequences code for this CDR3. The chain uses TRBV3-1 (or the pseudogene TRBV3-2) and TRBJ1-5; the match to TRBD1 covers 7 bases. J gave up 5 bases and V 1 base, and 2 bases lay outside the gene matches. Germline lookup yields CDR1 LGHDT and CDR2 YNNKEL (reference sequence). The CDR3 loop spans 14 amino acids. In nucleotides, the CDR3 is TGTGCCAGCAGCCAAGGACAGGGCTATCAGCCCCAGCATTTT. This translates into CASSQGQGYQPQHF.

The chain employs TRBV29-1 and TRBJ2-5, with 11 bases that match TRBD1. Germline V gene data show CDR1 as SQVTM and CDR2 as ANQGSEA. After removal of 7 bases from V and 4 bases from J, the junction contained 5 bases not matched to a gene. The CDR3 extends over 13 amino acids. The CDR3 spells CSDGQGAGETQYF. Here the CDR3 DNA reads TGCAGCGATGGACAGGGGGCGGGAGAGACCCAGTACTTC.

This clone has just one count. The chain employs TRBV4-3 and TRBJ1-2, with TRBD1 as a possible D gene (5 bases). V was pared by 0 bases and J by 3 bases, with 17 bases between. Germline V gene sequence: CDR1 LGHNA, CDR2 YSLEER. The CDR3 extends over 17 amino acids. The CDR3 DNA is TGCGCCAGCAGCCAAGACGTAAGACAGCCAAAGGACTATGGCTACACCTTC. Translation gives CASSQDVRQPKDYGYTF.

The chain couples TRBV20-1 to TRBJ1-6; D is undetermined. Looked up from germline, CDR1 is DFQATT and CDR2 is SNEGSKA (reference sequence). The CDR3 has 12 amino acids. V was shortened by 3 bases and J by 8 bases, with 8 bases between the two germline ends. The CDR3 protein is CSASPYDSPLHF. For the CDR3, the DNA is TGCAGTGCTAGTCCCTACGATTCACCCCTCCACTTT.

The V call is TRBV19, the J call TRBJ1-2; possibly TRBD1 for D (5 bases). Germline-derived CDR1 and CDR2 are LNHDA and SQIVND (reference sequence). CDR3 length: 14 residues. The germline V and J ends were trimmed by 6 bases and 6 bases, with 17 bases remaining between them. The CDR3, as DNA: TGTGCCAGTAGAAACCCGGGGACTTCGGATGGCTACACCTTC. Protein: CASRNPGTSDGYTF. The complete variable domain, with remaining parts taken from reference TRBV19 and TRBJ1-2, reads DGGITQSPKYLFRKEGQNVTLSCEQNLNHDAMYWYRQDPGQGLRLIYYSQIVNDFQKGDIAEGYSVSREKKESFPLTVTSAQKNPTAFYLCASRNPGTSDGYTFGSGTRLTVV.

The chain has TRBV28 and TRBJ2-1; 8 positions agree with TRBD1. Germline V gene data show CDR1 as MDHEN and CDR2 as SYDVKM. J gave up 2 bases and V 4 bases, and 10 bases lay outside the gene matches. The CDR3 length is 17 residues. This chain's CDR3 is CASSSMGQVKTYNEQFF. As DNA, the CDR3 is TGTGCCAGCAGTTCGATGGGACAGGTCAAAACCTACAATGAGCAGTTCTTC.

For this clone: Distinct nucleotide sequences in the sample also encode this CDR3. The V gene is TRBV5-4, the J gene TRBJ1-2, with D perhaps TRBD1 (5 bases). CDR1 SGHNT and CDR2 YYREEE come from the germline V gene (reference sequence). Deletions cut 0 bases from V and 5 bases from J, with 11 bases between. The CDR3 sequence is 14 residues long. CDR3 in amino acids: CASSLVSQGYGYTF. Written as DNA, the CDR3 is TGTGCCAGCAGCTTGGTCTCTCAGGGATATGGCTACACCTTC.

This rearrangement joins TRBV18 to TRBJ2-7; D unclear. Trimming removed 3 bases from V and 2 bases from J, with 8 bases in between. Germline lookup yields CDR1 KGHSH and CDR2 LQKENI. This CDR3 is built from 13 residues. The CDR3 DNA is TGTGCCAGCTCACCCTCCGCAGCCTACGAGCAGTACGTC. Translating it yields CASSPSAAYEQYV.